This T cell receptor (beta chain) was observed in a study of blood T cell repertoires in COVID-19. Study information: The samples span acute and convalescent COVID-19 from the United States, Italy and Spain.

The data were produced by immunoSEQ multiplex PCR, yet TCRdb's version contains in-frame clones alone and is incomplete. In the table there are hundreds of thousands of clones, about 86% of which are singletons. This clone has only a few counts. Material for sequencing was PBMCs or T cells enriched from blood (not recorded which). This receptor was obtained from a woman between 45 and 60 years old who had recovered from COVID-19.

The CDR3 DNA is TGTGCCACCAGAAACGGGGGGAACACCGGGGAGCTGTTTTTT. This gives the protein CATRNGGNTGELFF. This sequence joins TRBV24-1 and TRBJ2-2; D possibly corresponds to TRBD2 (6 bases). The CDR3 spans 14 residues. V lost 7 bases to trimming and J lost 1 base, with 9 bases between them. CDR1 KGHDR and CDR2 SFDVKD come from the germline V gene.